This TCR beta chain was recovered during a study of blood T cell repertoires in COVID-19. Libraries were prepared by immunoSEQ multiplex PCR; TCRdb keeps only in-frame clonotypes and omits some of them. Of 55,000 to 75,000 clones detected, about 80% appear once; the ten largest clones hold around 15%. Points on this clone: Other DNA sequences in the sample encode the same CDR3.

Germline V CDR1 and CDR2: LGHNA, YSLEER. Trimming removed 0 bases from V and 8 bases from J, with 10 bases in between. The CDR3 is 13 amino acids. Sequences were obtained from peripheral blood. The rearrangement joins TRBV4-3 to TRBJ1-2; no reliable D call. The TCR sequence derives from a man of 80 years or more with active COVID-19. The CDR3 nucleotides read TGCGCCAGCAGCCAAGACAGGCTTTACGGCTACACCTTC. Translated: CASSQDRLYGYTF.